Below are 12 T cell receptor beta chains sequenced from a single sample in a study of T cells in Graves' hyperthyroidism and ophthalmopathy (dated by TCRdb to between 2018 and 2021). The library was produced with multiplex PCR. TCRdb lists the instrument as Illumina HiSeq 2000. The TCR beta CDR3 regions were amplified from RNA transcripts. For the first round of RT-PCR on the TCR CDR3, the HTBI primer set was used together with the Qiagen OneStep RT-PCR kit. TCRdb trimmed the raw reads at Q25, called clones with MiXCR and kept productive beta chains. Rows with one shared CDR3 protein collapse into an entry with the most common genes and DNA. The sample yields 300,000 to 350,000 distinct CDR3 sequences; roughly 15% were counted once. The ten largest make up 33% of the sample. The sample was blood. These receptors were collected from a young man with Graves' hyperthyroidism.

This clonotype was counted many times. The DNA of the CDR3 is TGTGCCAGTAGGCGGCTAGCGGCGAGCACCGGGGAGCTGTTTTTT. Residues: CASRRLAASTGELFF. This sequence joins TRBV19 and TRBJ2-2; TRBD2 matches at 7 bases. CDR3 length equals 15 residues. V shed 6 bases, J shed 4 bases, and the junction held 8 bases outside the gene matches. Germline CDR1 LNHDA, CDR2 SQIVND (reference sequence).

This clonotype was seen ten or more times. This chain joins TRBV7-2 and TRBJ2-1, with TRBD1 matching over 9 bases. Germline lookup yields CDR1 SGHTA and CDR2 FQGNSA. The V gene end was trimmed by 6 bases and the J gene end by 1 base; junction bases not matched to a gene: 7. The CDR3 contains 16 residues. The CDR3 spells CASSSRTGVSYNEQFF. In DNA form, the CDR3 reads TGTGCCAGCAGTTCCCGGACAGGGGTGTCCTACAATGAGCAGTTCTTC.

In its sample, this clonotype was seen many times. The chain couples TRBV3-1 to TRBJ1-2; possibly TRBD1 for D (5 bases). Germline-derived CDR1 and CDR2 are LGHDT and YNNKEL (reference sequence). The CDR3 runs 14 residues. The V gene lost 1 base and the J gene lost 3 bases, with 9 bases spanning the gap. CDR3 residues: CASSQGRRDYGYTF. CDR3 in DNA: TGTGCCAGCAGCCAAGGGCGCAGGGACTATGGCTACACCTTC.

This clonotype came up many times. This sequence joins TRBV15 and TRBJ1-2; D is perhaps TRBD1 (6 bases). CDR1 is LNHNV and CDR2 is YYDKDF in the germline V gene (reference sequence). V lost 0 bases and J 0 bases, leaving 8 bases between the germline ends. The length of the CDR3 is 15 residues. The CDR3 DNA follows: TGTGCCACCAGCAGAGACAGGGGAACTAACTATGGCTACACCTTC. It is translated as CATSRDRGTNYGYTF.

This clonotype was counted between two and nine times. The J gene is TRBJ2-7, the V gene TRBV20-1, with a tentative D call TRBD2 (6 bases). This CDR3 is 14 amino acids long. Germline V gene sequence: CDR1 DFQATT, CDR2 SNEGSKA (reference sequence). Between the trimmed V and J ends, which lost 2 bases and 6 bases, there was a span of 17 bases. The CDR3 reads CSARSGREGSEQYF. The CDR3, as DNA: TGCAGTGCTAGAAGTGGGCGGGAAGGTAGCGAGCAGTACTTC.

The sample holds many counts of this clonotype. V gene TRBV11-3 combines with J gene TRBJ2-1; D possibly corresponds to TRBD1 (5 bases). The CDR3 runs 16 residues. V was shortened by 5 bases and J by 0 bases, with 14 bases between the two germline ends. In germline, CDR1 is SGHNT, CDR2 YENEEA. CDR3: CASSDRWGGSYNEQFF. CDR3 DNA: TGTGCCAGCAGCGACCGTTGGGGCGGCTCCTACAATGAGCAGTTCTTC.

The sample holds a few counts of this clonotype. The V call is TRBV5-1, the J call TRBJ2-7, with D tentatively TRBD1 or TRBD2 (6 bases each). The CDR3 is 14 amino acids. Germline CDR1 and CDR2: SGHRS and YFSETQ. The V end was cut by 0 bases, the J end by 6 bases, with 13 bases between. The CDR3 region is CASSLVLQGGEQYF. The CDR3 DNA reads as TGCGCCAGCAGCTTGGTCCTACAGGGAGGCGAGCAGTACTTC.

The chain has TRBV4-2 and TRBJ1-4; 8 bases agree with TRBD1. The junction had 5 bases not matched to a gene; V was cut back by 3 bases and J by 5 bases. The CDR3 has 15 amino acids. Germline loops: CDR1 LGHNA, CDR2 YNFKEQ. In DNA form, the CDR3 reads TGTGCCAGCAGCCATGGACAGGGAGGAAATGAAAAACTGTTTTTT. Its translation: CASSHGQGGNEKLFF.

The chain employs TRBV20-1 and TRBJ1-4; 7 nucleotides align to TRBD1. The CDR3 totals 14 residues. Germline V lookup: CDR1 DFQATT, CDR2 SNEGSKA (reference sequence). V dropped 1 base and J dropped 5; count of bases not matched to a gene: 4. The CDR3 DNA reads TGCAGTGCTAGAGGCCCAGGGGGAAATGAAAAACTGTTTTTT. It yields the protein CSARGPGGNEKLFF.

V is TRBV5-1 and J is TRBJ2-7; 10 bases line up with TRBD1. Germline V gives CDR1 SGHRS, CDR2 YFSETQ. Trimming took 0 bases from V and 4 from J; bases not matched to a gene: 7. This CDR3 region has 16 residues. DNA for the CDR3: TGCGCCAGCAGCTTGGCGCCCGGGACAGGGGCGTACGAGCAGTACTTC. Translating it yields CASSLAPGTGAYEQYF.

This clonotype was found many times. The chain's CDR3 is CASSSLGVKARNYGYTF. CDR3 DNA sequence: TGTGCCAGCAGCTCTTTAGGGGTGAAGGCGAGGAACTATGGCTACACCTTC. The chain carries TRBV11-2 and TRBJ1-2; perhaps TRBD1 as D (5 bases). The V gene's germline CDR1 is SGHAT and CDR2 FQNNGV. The CDR3 is made up of 17 amino acids. V shed 4 bases and J shed 2 bases, with 20 bases lying between them.

There are a few counts of this clonotype. The V and J genes are TRBV19 and TRBJ2-2; TRBD2 matches at 12 bases. The CDR3 covers 15 residues. V trimming: 7 bases; J trimming: 4 bases; junction bases outside the gene matches: 4. CDR1 LNHDA and CDR2 SQIVND come from the germline V gene (reference sequence). Here the CDR3 DNA reads TGTGCCAGTAACCCGGGACTAGCGGGCACCGGGGAGCTGTTTTTT. Residues: CASNPGLAGTGELFF. The variable domain in full, with the rest retrieved from reference TRBV19 and TRBJ2-2, is DGGITQSPKYLFRKEGQNVTLSCEQNLNHDAMYWYRQDPGQGLRLIYYSQIVNDFQKGDIAEGYSVSREKKESFPLTVTSAQKNPTAFYLCASNPGLAGTGELFFGEGSRLTVL.